This T cell receptor beta chain was found in a study of blood T cell repertoires in COVID-19. Study information: Sites in the United States, Italy and Spain provided acute and convalescent COVID-19 samples.

Sequenced by immunoSEQ multiplex PCR; TCRdb stores in-frame clones only, minus some. The sample contains hundreds of thousands of clones, over 70% of which appear only once. CDR3 length: 14 amino acids. From germline, CDR1 is SGHKS and CDR2 YYEKEE (reference sequence). V lost 0 bases and J lost 1, with 8 bases in between. Enrollment of patients from Seattle took place during active infection, with longitudinal follow-up. This clone appeared once. The source is a woman aged 45-65 years with COVID-19, enrolled during active disease. Sequenced: peripheral blood. This chain links TRBV5-5 with TRBJ2-7; D gene uncertain. The CDR3: CASSLVPGSYEQYF. CDR3 bases: TGTGCCAGCAGCTTGGTACCGGGTTCCTACGAGCAGTACTTC.